These T cell receptor beta chains were read from a single sample in a study of post-analysis software for immune sequencing data. TCRdb re-derived calls from the PCR reads in MiXCR, one entry per CDR3 protein. The data show about 820,000 distinct CDR3 sequences, 53% seen once. Material: blood. The receptors shown here come from a girl aged 10-17 years with multiple sclerosis. Both conserved end residues are part of each CDR3. A D gene is named only where the DNA matches it firmly. Clone size appears in some rows only: once, few, many, or a class for an expanded clone.

d_gene	v_gene	abundance	j_gene	CDR3aa	CDR3nt
TRBD1	TRBV11-2	NA	TRBJ2-1	CASSPSGTGRVNEQFF	TGTGCCAGCAGTCCTTCCGGGACAGGGAGGGTCAATGAGCAGTTCTTC
TRBD1	TRBV14	NA	TRBJ2-5	CASGKTGQVPIGQYF	TGTGCCAGCGGGAAGACGGGACAGGTACCCATAGGGCAGTACTTC
NA	TRBV7-6	NA	TRBJ2-7	CASSLSGGPSHYEQYF	TGTGCCAGCAGCTTATCCGGAGGACCTAGCCACTACGAGCAGTACTTC
TRBD1	TRBV6-5	few	TRBJ1-1	CASDRQGRPNTEAFF	TGTGCCAGCGATAGACAGGGACGGCCGAACACTGAAGCTTTCTTT
NA	TRBV15	few	TRBJ2-2	CATSKGRVSGELFF	TGTGCCACCAGCAAGGGCAGGGTCTCCGGGGAGCTGTTTTTT
TRBD2	TRBV3-1	few	TRBJ2-7	CASSPGTRSYEQYF	TGTGCCAGCAGCCCAGGGACTAGGTCCTACGAGCAGTACTTC
TRBD1	TRBV5-5	many	TRBJ2-7	CASSLLPAGGSSYEQYF	TGTGCCAGCAGCTTGCTGCCGGCAGGGGGCTCATCATACGAGCAGTACTTC
TRBD1	TRBV20-1	NA	TRBJ1-5	CSALNGQVSNQPQHF	TGCAGTGCCCTAAACGGACAGGTTAGCAATCAGCCCCAGCATTTT
NA	TRBV7-9	once	TRBJ1-2	CASSLPARWGAEEGYTF	TGTGCCAGCAGCTTACCGGCTCGTTGGGGGGCTGAAGAAGGCTACACCTTC
NA	TRBV20-1	few	TRBJ2-7	CSATPLYEQYF	TGCAGTGCTACCCCGCTCTACGAGCAGTACTTC
NA	TRBV29-1	NA	TRBJ2-7	CSVQTGTNYEQYF	TGCAGCGTTCAGACAGGGACTAACTACGAGCAGTACTTC
NA	TRBV14	NA	TRBJ1-6	CASSQITGRTNSPLHF	TGTGCCAGCAGCCAAATCACGGGACGGACCAATTCACCCCTCCACTTT
NA	TRBV4-2	few	TRBJ1-2	CASSQDVIGAGLYGYTF	TGTGCCAGCAGCCAAGATGTGATAGGGGCGGGATTGTATGGCTACACCTTC
TRBD1	TRBV29-1	NA	TRBJ1-1	CSVEGQGLNTEAFF	TGCAGCGTTGAGGGACAGGGACTGAACACTGAAGCTTTCTTT